These 5 T cell receptor beta chains were all obtained from the same sample, sequenced in a study of blood T cell repertoires in COVID-19. The method was immunoSEQ multiplex PCR; TCRdb's version includes in-frame clones alone and lacks a portion of them. The sample holds about 260,000 clones; roughly 86% are singletons and the top ten take around 8.8%. Material: peripheral blood. The receptors originated from a middle-aged man with active or convalescent COVID-19.

This clone has just a few counts. The CDR3 loop is CASSQSISKPDTYNEQFF. The CDR3 DNA follows: TGTGCCAGCAGCCAAAGTATATCTAAACCCGATACCTACAATGAGCAGTTCTTC. The chain carries TRBV14 and TRBJ2-1; no firm D call. The CDR3 covers 18 residues. V was shortened by 2 bases and J by 2 bases, with 19 bases between the two germline ends. The germline CDR1 and CDR2 sequences are SGHDN and FVKESK.

The CDR3 region is CASMGGAVNTGELFF. The CDR3 DNA reads TGTGCCAGCATGGGGGGGGCTGTGAACACCGGGGAGCTGTTTTTT. The chain recombines TRBV2 with TRBJ2-2; possible D gene TRBD2, 7 bases. The V and J ends lost 7 bases and 1 base respectively, with 13 bases between them. The CDR3 is 15 amino acids. Germline V gene data show CDR1 as SNHLY and CDR2 as FYNNEI. The full variable domain, rest sourced from reference TRBV2 and TRBJ2-2, is EPEVTQTPSHQVTQMGQEVILRCVPISNHLYFYWYRQILGQKVEFLVSFYNNEISEKSEIFDDQFSVERPDGSNFTLKIRSTKLEDSAMYFCASMGGAVNTGELFFGEGSRLTVL.

V gene TRBV3-1 (or the pseudogene TRBV3-2) combines with J gene TRBJ2-3, with D possibly being TRBD1 (5 bases). The V gene's germline CDR1 is LGHDT and CDR2 YNNKEL (reference sequence). V was shortened by 1 base and J by 4 bases, with 6 bases between the two germline ends. The CDR3 runs 13 residues. DNA for the CDR3: TGTGCCAGCAGCCAAGCCAGGGCAGATACGCAGTATTTT. As protein: CASSQARADTQYF.

The chain is built from TRBV5-1 and TRBJ1-5; 7 positions agree with TRBD1. Germline V gene sequence: CDR1 SGHRS, CDR2 YFSETQ. The CDR3 is 14 amino acids. Unmatched junction bases numbered 12, after V lost 6 bases and J lost 9 bases. The CDR3 bases are TGCGCCAGCAAACGAGCACAGGGGCCTGGGCCCCAGCATTTT. Translation gives CASKRAQGPGPQHF. Full variable domain (rest looked up from reference TRBV5-1 and TRBJ1-5): KAGVTQTPRYLIKTRGQQVTLSCSPISGHRSVSWYQQTPGQGLQFLFEYFSETQRNKGNFPGRFSGRQFSNSRSEMNVSTLELGDSALYLCASKRAQGPGPQHFGDGTRLSIL.

In this sample, this clone turned up once. The genes are TRBV11-3 and TRBJ1-6; 8 bases line up with TRBD1. The V gene end was trimmed by 4 bases and the J gene end by 19 bases; junction bases not matched to a gene: 6. CDR1 and CDR2 from the germline V gene are SGHNT and YENEEA. The CDR3 runs 11 residues. CDR3 nucleotide sequence: TGTGCCAGCAGCTCGGACAGGGTCATACACTTT. Translation: CASSSDRVIHF.